The 11 T cell receptor beta chains reported below all come from one sample, sequenced in a study of T cell repertoires in cytomegalovirus infection. MiXCR, applied by TCRdb to the reads, yields one record per CDR3 protein. The data show about 920,000 distinct CDR3 sequences, around a third seen once. Antigens for these TCRs are unknown. Specimen: cultured CD8+ T cells from PBMCs, collected from culture after CMV antigen stimulation. Receptors originate from a human donor in good health (CMV status not recorded). Some clones in this sample may be carry-over from other donors' samples.

This rearrangement joins TRBV10-3 to TRBJ2-7; weak D call: TRBD2 (5 bases). The V end lost 2 bases, the J end lost 2 bases, and 7 bases lay between the germline ends. Germline values: CDR1 ENHRY, CDR2 SYGVKD. CDR3 length: 13 amino acids. The CDR3 is CAISEGLTYEQYV. CDR3 DNA: TGTGCCATCAGTGAGGGACTTACCTACGAGCAGTACGTC.

The rearrangement links TRBV27 to TRBJ1-2, with D perhaps TRBD1 (6 bases). Trimming removed 0 bases at V and 10 bases at J, with 18 bases between. Germline CDR1 reads MNHEY; CDR2 reads SMNVEV (reference sequence). The CDR3 runs to 15 residues. The CDR3 bases are TGTGCCAGCAGTTTATCGAGCGGGGGCGGATGGGACTACACCTTC. Translated, it gives CASSLSSGGGWDYTF.

This clonotype was detected a few times. The genes are TRBV7-9 and TRBJ2-1; no definite D call. The CDR3 is 11 amino acids. Per the germline V gene, CDR1 is SEHNR and CDR2 is FQNEAQ (reference sequence). The V end was cut by 2 bases, the J end by 9 bases, with 5 bases between. CDR3 sequence (DNA): TGTGCCAGCAGCTTAACAGTTGAGCAGTTCTTC. Its protein is CASSLTVEQFF.

This clonotype has just a few counts. The genes are TRBV27 and TRBJ1-4, with 9 bases lining up with TRBD1. Germline CDR1 reads MNHEY; CDR2 reads SMNVEV (reference sequence). This CDR3 is built from 19 residues. The trim removed 1 base at V and 0 bases at J, leaving 9 bases unmatched. The DNA for the CDR3 is TGTGCCAGCAGTTTATTCACTCCGGGACAGGGCGCAACTAATGAAAAACTGTTTTTT. Amino acids: CASSLFTPGQGATNEKLFF. Using reference TRBV27 and TRBJ1-4 for the parts outside the CDR3, the full variable domain is EAQVTQNPRYLITVTGKKLTVTCSQNMNHEYMSWYRQDPGLGLRQIYYSMNVEVTDKGDVPEGYKVSRKEKRNFPLILESPSPNQTSLYFCASSLFTPGQGATNEKLFFGSGTQLSVL.

This clonotype was seen repeatedly, ten times or more. The chain uses TRBV7-2 and TRBJ2-3; D perhaps matches TRBD1 (5 bases). Germline V gives CDR1 SGHTA, CDR2 FQGNSA. V shed 0 bases and J shed 6 bases, with 22 bases lying between them. The CDR3 sequence is 18 residues long. CDR3 bases: TGTGCCAGCAGCTTAGCGAGACAGCACCCCTGGTCTAGGGATACGCAGTATTTT. Residues: CASSLARQHPWSRDTQYF.

In regard to this clonotype: Its ends do not fully match the called genes, so a read error is possible. The CDR3 loop is CVSSRTSGPQPQHF. DNA of the CDR3: TGTGTCAGCAGCCGAACTTCGGGCCCTCAGCCCCAGCATTTT. V is TRBV9 and J is TRBJ1-5; no clear D gene. Per germline, CDR1 SGDLS and CDR2 YYNGEE. This CDR3 has 14 residues.

The genes are TRBV12-3 or TRBV12-4 and TRBJ2-1; 11 nucleotides line up with TRBD2. V was clipped by 3 bases and J by 7 bases; unmatched bases: 8. CDR3 length: 16 amino acids. CDR3 DNA: TGTGCCAGCAGTTTGGCTACTAGCGGGGGTCAAAATGAGCAGTTCTTC. Translation gives CASSLATSGGQNEQFF.

The chain couples TRBV6-5 to TRBJ1-1; no clear D gene. V was shortened by 2 bases and J by 2 bases, with 9 bases between the two germline ends. The CDR3 has 14 residues. CDR1 MNHEY and CDR2 SVGAGI come from the germline V gene. CDR3 in DNA: TGTGCCAGCAGTTACGGGCAGATCAACACTGAAGCTTTCTTT. This encodes CASSYGQINTEAFF.

This sequence joins TRBV12-3 or TRBV12-4 and TRBJ2-3; D is possibly TRBD2 (6 bases). This CDR3 has 18 amino acids. V shed 7 bases and J shed 3 bases, with 26 bases lying between them. CDR3 sequence: CASKSPLTAAGQTDTQYF. CDR3 in DNA: TGTGCCAGCAAATCCCCCCTGACTGCGGCGGGGCAGACAGATACGCAGTATTTT.

V is TRBV19 and J is TRBJ1-5; unclear D gene. This CDR3 is 17 amino acids long. V lost 7 bases and J 0 bases, leaving 19 bases between the germline ends. Germline values: CDR1 LNHDA, CDR2 SQIVND (reference sequence). This CDR3 reads CASTTGEIGFSNQPQHF. The CDR3 coding sequence is TGTGCCAGTACCACCGGGGAGATTGGCTTTAGCAATCAGCCCCAGCATTTT.

The rearrangement links TRBV4-1 to TRBJ1-4; TRBD1 matches at 7 bases. There are 17 residues in the CDR3. V was clipped by 2 bases and J by 0 bases; unmatched bases: 6. The V gene's germline CDR1 is MGHRA and CDR2 YSYEKL. In DNA form, the CDR3 reads TGCGCCAGCAGCCAAAATCCCCAGGGGGCAACTAATGAAAAACTGTTTTTT. This codes for CASSQNPQGATNEKLFF.